The entry below describes one T cell receptor (beta chain). Its antigen is not known. This specimen belongs to a study of T cell responses to AZD1222 COVID-19 vaccine. The table came from immunoSEQ multiplex PCR; TCRdb's copy has only in-frame clones and leaves some out. The sample consists of about 130,000 clones, 70% to 90% of them appearing once. Overall study findings and caveats: Across the whole spike, CD4 TCRs peaked at regions 160-218 and 743-854. Most donors were white British and more were female, and clonal diversity was possibly underestimated. Per reports, nearly half of all spike-specific TCRs target regions that are unmutated in variants.

Trimming stripped 2 bases from V and 8 bases from J, with 18 bases between. CDR3 length: 15 amino acids. The V gene's germline CDR1 is MNHEY and CDR2 SVGAGI. The sample in question was peripheral blood, obtained on day 0 of AZD1222 vaccination. The chain links TRBV6-5 to TRBJ1-2; D call uncertain. The TCR originated in an adult in good health. This CDR3 reads CASSYRVGSSGGYTF. CDR3 sequence (DNA): TGTGCCAGCAGTTACCGAGTGGGGTCAAGCGGGGGCTACACCTTC.